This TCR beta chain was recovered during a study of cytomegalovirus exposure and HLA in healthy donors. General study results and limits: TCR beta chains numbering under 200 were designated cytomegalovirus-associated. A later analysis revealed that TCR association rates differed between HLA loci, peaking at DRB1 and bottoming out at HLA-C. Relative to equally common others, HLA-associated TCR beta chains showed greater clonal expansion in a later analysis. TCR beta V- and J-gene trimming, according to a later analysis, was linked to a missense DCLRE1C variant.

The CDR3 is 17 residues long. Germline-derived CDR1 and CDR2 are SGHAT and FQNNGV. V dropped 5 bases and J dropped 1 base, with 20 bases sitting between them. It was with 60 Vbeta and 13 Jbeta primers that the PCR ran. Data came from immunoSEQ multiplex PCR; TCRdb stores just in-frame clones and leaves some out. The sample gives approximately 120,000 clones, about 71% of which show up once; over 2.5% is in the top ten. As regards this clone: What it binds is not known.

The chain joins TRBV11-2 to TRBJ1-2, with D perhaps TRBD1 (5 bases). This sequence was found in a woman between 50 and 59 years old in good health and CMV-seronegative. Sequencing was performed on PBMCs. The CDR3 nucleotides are TGTGCCAGCAGCCCGTTAAGGGGCAGGAAAGTTAACTATGGCTACACCTTC. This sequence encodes CASSPLRGRKVNYGYTF.